The T cell receptor (beta chain) described here comes from a study of T-cell reconstitution after alpha-beta-depleted transplantation in children. Notes on the study in general: One year after transplant, T-cell counts and diversity came mostly from newly produced T cells.

For this clonotype: Its antigen is unidentified.

Using unique molecular identifiers, the investigators prepared the TCRbeta library. TCRdb used MiXCR to reprocess the PCR reads, holding one entry per CDR3 protein. The sample contains around 50,000 distinct CDR3 sequences, 52% of which appear only once. V was pared by 4 bases and J by 2 bases, with 3 bases of the junction left unmatched. This CDR3 has 15 residues. The germline CDR1 and CDR2 sequences are KGHDR and SFDVKD. The chain joins TRBV24-1 to TRBJ2-3; 9 bases agree with TRBD1. The receptor was isolated from a boy under two years old with SCID, due to receive a stem cell transplant. Source: peripheral blood, taken before TCRalphabeta/CD19-depleted stem cell transplant. The CDR3 protein is CATSERTGATDTQYF. In DNA, the CDR3 is TGTGCCACCAGTGAACGGACAGGGGCCACAGATACGCAGTATTTT.